The 3 T cell receptor beta chains below come from one sample, sequenced in a study of T-cell reconstitution after alpha-beta-depleted transplantation in children. The TCRbeta library incorporated unique molecular identifiers. TCRdb analysed the PCR reads with MiXCR anew, one entry per CDR3 protein. This table holds 450,000 to 550,000 distinct CDR3 sequences, roughly an eighth found once. The sequencing used PBMCs, mostly from graft donor cells, collected 180 days after TCRalphabeta/CD19-depleted stem cell transplant. The origin of the receptors is a female patient aged 2-9 years who had a stem cell transplant for aplastic anemia, so the T cells may come from the graft donor.

This clonotype was seen at least ten times. The chain uses TRBV4-1 and TRBJ1-4; D uncertain. V lost 3 bases and J 0 bases, leaving 8 bases between the germline ends. Germline V gene lookup returns CDR1 MGHRA and CDR2 YSYEKL. CDR3 length: 15 amino acids. CDR3 bases: TGCGCCAGCAGCCAGAGAGACACAACTAATGAAAAACTGTTTTTT. Amino acids: CASSQRDTTNEKLFF.

This clonotype was recorded a few times. The V call is TRBV7-9, the J call TRBJ2-5, with 9 bases matching TRBD1. Looked up from germline, CDR1 is SEHNR and CDR2 is FQNEAQ (reference sequence). J was trimmed by 3 bases and V by 6 bases; bases with no gene match: 5. The CDR3 runs to 14 residues. This chain's CDR3 is CASRFGQGKETQYF. The DNA for the CDR3 is TGTGCCAGCAGATTTGGACAGGGGAAAGAGACCCAGTACTTC.

This chain uses TRBV28 with TRBJ2-7; tentative D call: TRBD1 (6 bases). Germline V gene sequence: CDR1 MDHEN, CDR2 SYDVKM. V was pared by 7 bases and J by 6 bases, with 16 bases between. The CDR3 has 13 residues. The CDR3 DNA is TGTGCCAGCACCACCGGGACATGGGCCGAGCAGTACTTC. Translated, it gives CASTTGTWAEQYF.